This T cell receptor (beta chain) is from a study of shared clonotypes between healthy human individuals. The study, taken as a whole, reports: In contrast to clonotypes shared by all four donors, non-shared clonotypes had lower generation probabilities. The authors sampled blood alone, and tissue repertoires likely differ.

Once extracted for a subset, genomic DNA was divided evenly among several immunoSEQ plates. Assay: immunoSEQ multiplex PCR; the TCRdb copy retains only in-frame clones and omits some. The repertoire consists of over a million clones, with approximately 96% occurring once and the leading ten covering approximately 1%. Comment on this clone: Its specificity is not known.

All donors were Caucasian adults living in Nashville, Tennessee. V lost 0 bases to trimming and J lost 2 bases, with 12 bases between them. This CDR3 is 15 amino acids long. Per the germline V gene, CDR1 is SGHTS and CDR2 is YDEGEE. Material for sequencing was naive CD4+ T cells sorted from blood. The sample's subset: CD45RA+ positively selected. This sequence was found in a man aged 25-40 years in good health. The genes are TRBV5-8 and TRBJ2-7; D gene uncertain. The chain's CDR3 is CASSLVWSLTYEQYF. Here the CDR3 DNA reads TGTGCCAGCAGCTTGGTGTGGAGTTTGACCTACGAGCAGTACTTC.